The 8 T cell receptor beta chains reported below all come from one sample, sequenced in a study of cytomegalovirus exposure and HLA in healthy donors. Primers included in the PCR were 60 Vbeta and 13 Jbeta primers. Sequenced by immunoSEQ multiplex PCR; TCRdb stores in-frame clones only, minus some. The data hold 90,000 to 120,000 clones, with around 74% observed a single time. Input material: PBMCs. The origin of the receptors is a woman aged 35 to 49 in good health and CMV-seropositive.

V is TRBV9 and J is TRBJ2-3; D is ambiguous. CDR1 is SGDLS and CDR2 is YYNGEE in the germline V gene. V lost 4 bases and J 0 bases, leaving 6 bases between the germline ends. This CDR3 has 13 amino acids. CDR3 residues: CASSLLSTDTQYF. DNA of the CDR3: TGTGCCAGCAGCCTCCTAAGCACAGATACGCAGTATTTT.

The chain recombines TRBV15 with TRBJ1-2; 9 bases line up with TRBD1. The CDR3 loop spans 15 amino acids. Trimming cost V 4 bases and J 5 bases; bases outside gene matches: 8. Germline V gene sequence: CDR1 LNHNV, CDR2 YYDKDF (reference sequence). CDR3 DNA: TGTGCCACCAGCACCCGGGACAGGGCCGATTATGGCTACACCTTC. Translated, it gives CATSTRDRADYGYTF.

This chain links TRBV2 with TRBJ1-2; D might be TRBD1 (5 bases). The CDR3 runs 13 residues. Germline V gene sequence: CDR1 SNHLY, CDR2 FYNNEI. V gave up 8 bases and J gave up 3 bases, with 13 bases separating them. Here the CDR3 reads CASGGGGYYGYTF. In DNA form, the CDR3 reads TGTGCCAGCGGTGGGGGAGGGTACTATGGCTACACCTTC.

This chain connects TRBV5-1 to TRBJ1-2, with 8 bases lining up with TRBD1. The CDR3 loop spans 12 amino acids. Germline V gene sequence: CDR1 SGHRS, CDR2 YFSETQ. The J segment lost 6 bases and the V segment lost 7 bases, leaving 5 bases of the junction unmatched. The CDR3 nucleotides read TGCGCCAGCGCAGGGGGCGCGCATGGCTACACCTTC. Residues: CASAGGAHGYTF.

The chain combines TRBV28 with TRBJ2-7; the match to TRBD1 covers 12 bases. The CDR3 is made up of 15 amino acids. After removal of 5 bases from V and 6 bases from J, the junction contained 8 bases not matched to a gene. Germline V gives CDR1 MDHEN, CDR2 SYDVKM. This CDR3 is CASSMLGTGGFEQYF. DNA for the CDR3: TGTGCCAGCAGTATGCTCGGGACAGGGGGCTTCGAGCAGTACTTC. The variable domain in full, with the rest retrieved from reference TRBV28 and TRBJ2-7, is DVKVTQSSRYLVKRTGEKVFLECVQDMDHENMFWYRQDPGLGLRLIYFSYDVKMKEKGDIPEGYSVSREKKERFSLILESASTNQTSMYLCASSMLGTGGFEQYFGPGTRLTVT.

This clone showed up just a few times. The chain recombines TRBV4-1 with TRBJ1-5, with D tentatively TRBD1 (6 bases). The CDR3 has 20 residues. V was trimmed by 6 bases and J by 2 bases, leaving 29 bases between them. Germline CDR1 reads MGHRA; CDR2 reads YSYEKL. The CDR3 nucleotides read TGCGCCAGCAGTCCAGGCAGGGGCCCTCCCAGATCAAAAGGCAATCAGCCCCAGCATTTT. Translated, it gives CASSPGRGPPRSKGNQPQHF.

This chain uses TRBV21-1 with TRBJ2-7; whether TRBD2, the table's D call, matches the DNA was not checked. TRBV21-1 is a pseudogene locus. The CDR3 is 15 amino acids. CDR3 protein: CASSKLGGTDYEQYF. The DNA of the CDR3 is TGTGCCAGCAGCAAATTGGGCGGGACGGACTACGAGCAGTACTTC.

The chain uses TRBV5-1 and TRBJ2-5; 7 bases are a match to TRBD2. Germline V lookup: CDR1 SGHRS, CDR2 YFSETQ. V was pared by 2 bases and J by 4 bases, with 11 bases of the junction left unmatched. The CDR3 is 16 residues long. The DNA for the CDR3 is TGCGCCAGCAGCTTTGGGGTTGGGGGGGTCGGAGAGACCCAGTACTTC. Translated: CASSFGVGGVGETQYF.